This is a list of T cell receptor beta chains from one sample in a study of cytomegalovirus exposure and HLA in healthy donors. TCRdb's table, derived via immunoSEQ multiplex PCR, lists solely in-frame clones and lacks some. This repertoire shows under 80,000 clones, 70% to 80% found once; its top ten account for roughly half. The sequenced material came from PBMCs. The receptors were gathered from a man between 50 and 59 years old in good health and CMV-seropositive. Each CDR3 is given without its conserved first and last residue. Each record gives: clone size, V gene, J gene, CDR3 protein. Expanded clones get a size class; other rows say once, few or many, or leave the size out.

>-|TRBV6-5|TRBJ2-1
ASSRGASYNEQF
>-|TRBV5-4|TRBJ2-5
ASSLGAAGGGETQY
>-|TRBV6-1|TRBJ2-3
ASQGGFGTDTQY
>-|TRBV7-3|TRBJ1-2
ASSQTLGQGGYT
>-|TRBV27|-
ASTLAFGRGEQY
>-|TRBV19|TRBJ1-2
ASSPRPGQPSIYGYT
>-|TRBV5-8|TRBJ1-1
ASSIQPTRGAF
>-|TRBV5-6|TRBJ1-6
ASVRGQANSPLH
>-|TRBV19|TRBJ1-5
ASSINILQPQH
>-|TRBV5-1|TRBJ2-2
ATTPVGDYTGELF
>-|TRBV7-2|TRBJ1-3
ASSSYRGRSGNTIY
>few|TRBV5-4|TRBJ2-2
ASSSKRGTGRPGELF
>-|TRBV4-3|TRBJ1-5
ASSQTTPSNQPQH
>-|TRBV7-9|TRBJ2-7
ASSSRDRGYEQY
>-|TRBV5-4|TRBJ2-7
ASSPRASGTYEQY
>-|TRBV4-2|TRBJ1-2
ASSQEGISGSGYGYT
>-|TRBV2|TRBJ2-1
ASSERLWTSYNEQF
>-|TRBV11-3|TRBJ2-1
ASSAQRSSYNEQF
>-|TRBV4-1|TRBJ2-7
ASSQVGGDGAYEQY
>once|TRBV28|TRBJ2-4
ASSPSGQGGAKNIQY
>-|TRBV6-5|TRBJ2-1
ASLRRRGTYNEQF
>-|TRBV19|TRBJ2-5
ASSIQGVETQY
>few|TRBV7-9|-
ASSLGGANTEAF
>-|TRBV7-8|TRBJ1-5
ASSFVDRGGSNQPQH
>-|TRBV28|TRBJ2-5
ASSRTGGRETQY
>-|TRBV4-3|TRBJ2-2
ASSQDLGQGDTGELF
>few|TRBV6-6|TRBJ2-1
ASSYVDEQF
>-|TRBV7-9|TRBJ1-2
ASSEGEVIDSYT
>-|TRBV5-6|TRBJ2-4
ASSPTGVAKNIQY
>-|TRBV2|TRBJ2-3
ASSSQGTDTQY